This T cell receptor (beta chain) is from a study of early T cells in non-severe SARS-CoV-2 infection (dated by TCRdb to about 2021). With respect to the entire study: Because TCR sequencing was done on bulk RNA from unsorted whole blood, the alpha and beta chains could not be paired. Paper-wide results and their limitations: VDJdb matching was skewed toward anti-spike CD8 responses and likely underestimated virus-specific expansions, missing private and CD4 specificities.

A note on this clonotype: The specificity of this receptor is unknown. No much larger clone exists at a distance of one base, and base qualities are not known.

V is pared back by 4 bases and J by 7 bases, with 8 bases lying between the germline termini. Spanning cysteine to phenylalanine, the CDR3 consists of 12 amino acids. Only the CDR3 DNA stays, 36 bases, in frame from base 1. From the germline V gene (reference sequence), CDR1 is SGHNT and CDR2 is YYREEE. Preparation of the library involved 5' RACE. The listed sequencing device is NextSeq 500. To correct for sequencing error and PCR bias, the TCR library protocol tagged individual cDNA molecules with unique molecular identifiers. Both TCR alpha and beta chains were sequenced, and tight co-correlation was observed between alpha and beta sequence abundances in each sample. The authors' analysis ran thus. V gene, J gene and CDR3 annotation of TCR sequences was performed with Decombinator V4. Expanded TCRs were defined as changing significantly between any two time points under a Poisson model with p below 0.0001. TCR abundances were normalised to the total number of TCRs sequenced per sample and expressed as counts per million. TRAV1-2 paired with TRAJ12, TRAJ20 or TRAJ33 defined MAIT TCRs, while TRAV10 paired with TRAJ18 defined iNKT TCRs. VDJdb, accessed 1 November 2021, was searched for CMV, EBV and SARS-CoV-2 annotated TCRs, with TCRs annotated for multiple antigens excluded. TCRdb itself trimmed the public reads at Q25 with fastp, ran MiXCR and retained productive beta chains. One record per CDR3 amino acid sequence lists the most common genes and DNA. TCRdb's processing, not the authors' own work, is the source of the V and J calls. This sample gives about 44,000 distinct CDR3 sequences in total; less than 30% of them show up just once. The ten largest clones take up approximately 4.5% of the sample.

This was a case-control study nested in a cohort of healthcare workers in London, UK, who had nasopharyngeal swab PCR tests and blood samples taken every week. Between 23 and 31 March 2020, the week of the UK lockdown, healthcare workers were enrolled and then followed up weekly for as long as 16 weeks. The TCR comes from an adult who was a healthcare worker with PCR-confirmed SARS-CoV-2 infection or an uninfected control (not recorded which). The chain is assembled from TRBV5-4 and TRBJ2-2, with the identity of the D gene unclear. This sample comprised whole blood, obtained at baseline. The CDR3 here reads CASSRAVGELFF. The bases read TGTGCCAGCAGCCGGGCAGTCGGGGAGCTGTTTTTT.